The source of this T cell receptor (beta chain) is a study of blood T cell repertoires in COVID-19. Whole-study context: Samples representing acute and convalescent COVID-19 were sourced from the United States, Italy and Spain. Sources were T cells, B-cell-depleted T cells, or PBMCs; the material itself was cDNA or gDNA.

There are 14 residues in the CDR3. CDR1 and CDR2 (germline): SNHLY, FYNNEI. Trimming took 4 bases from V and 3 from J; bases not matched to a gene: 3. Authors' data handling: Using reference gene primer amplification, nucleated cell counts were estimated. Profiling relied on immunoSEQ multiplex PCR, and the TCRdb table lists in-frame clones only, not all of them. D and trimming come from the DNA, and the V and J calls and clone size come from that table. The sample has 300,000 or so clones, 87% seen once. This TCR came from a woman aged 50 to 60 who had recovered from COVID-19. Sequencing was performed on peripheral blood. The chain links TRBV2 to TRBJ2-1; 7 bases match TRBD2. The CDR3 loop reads CASSARGVYNEQFF. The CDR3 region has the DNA TGTGCCAGCAGTGCTCGGGGGGTCTACAATGAGCAGTTCTTC.